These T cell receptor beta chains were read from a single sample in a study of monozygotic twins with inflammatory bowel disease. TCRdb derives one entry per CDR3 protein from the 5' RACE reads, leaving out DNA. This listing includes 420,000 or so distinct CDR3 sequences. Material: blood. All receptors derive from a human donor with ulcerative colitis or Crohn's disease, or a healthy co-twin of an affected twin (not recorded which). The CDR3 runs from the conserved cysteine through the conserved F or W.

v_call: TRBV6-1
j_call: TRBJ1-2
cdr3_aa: CASSARQGPNYGYTF

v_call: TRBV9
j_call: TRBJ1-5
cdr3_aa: CASSVGQYQPQHF

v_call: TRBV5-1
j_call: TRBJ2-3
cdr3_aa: CASSPGSVTDTQYF

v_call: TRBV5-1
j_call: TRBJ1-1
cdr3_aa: CASSLVTGGNTEAFF

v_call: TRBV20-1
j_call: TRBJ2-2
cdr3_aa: CSARDRTFLNTGELFF

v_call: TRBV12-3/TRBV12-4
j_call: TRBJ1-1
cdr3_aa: CASSRQGGSTEAFF

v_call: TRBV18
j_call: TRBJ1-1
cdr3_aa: CASSPQGTTEAFF

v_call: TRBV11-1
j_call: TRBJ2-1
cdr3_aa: CASRPFIGYNEQFF

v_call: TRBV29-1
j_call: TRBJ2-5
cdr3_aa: CSVEFRDSQETQYF

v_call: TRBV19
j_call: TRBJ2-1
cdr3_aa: CASSRVYKEQFF

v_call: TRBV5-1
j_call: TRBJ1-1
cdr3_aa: CASSVQTSNTEAFF

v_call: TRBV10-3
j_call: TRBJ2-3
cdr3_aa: CATTGRDTQYF

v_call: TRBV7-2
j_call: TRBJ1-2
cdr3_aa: CASSINPGTGGYTF

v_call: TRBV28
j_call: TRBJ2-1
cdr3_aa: CASRVRDKREGRFANNEQFF

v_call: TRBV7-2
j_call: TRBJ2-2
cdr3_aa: CASSPRETSYTGELFF

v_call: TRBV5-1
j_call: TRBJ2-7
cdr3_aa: CASSRNSPYEQYF

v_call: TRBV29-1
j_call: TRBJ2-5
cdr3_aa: CSVEPLGTGETQYF

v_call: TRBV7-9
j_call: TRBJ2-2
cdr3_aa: CASSLWGNTGELFF

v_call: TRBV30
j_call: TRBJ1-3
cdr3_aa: CAWSVRLPPAGNTIYF

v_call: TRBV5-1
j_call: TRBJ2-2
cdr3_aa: CASSLFRGRVGELFF

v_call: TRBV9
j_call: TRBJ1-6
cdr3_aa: CASSVADSPLHF

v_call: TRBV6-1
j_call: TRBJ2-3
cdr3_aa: CASSKLAGVIGGTQYF

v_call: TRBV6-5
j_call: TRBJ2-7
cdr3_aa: CASSLREQGYSYEQYF

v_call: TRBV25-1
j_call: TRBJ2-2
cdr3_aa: CASTRSESRTGELFF

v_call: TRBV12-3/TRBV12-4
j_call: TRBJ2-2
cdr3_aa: CATAGGTHTGELFF

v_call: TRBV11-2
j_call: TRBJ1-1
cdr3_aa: CASSFLMAEAFF

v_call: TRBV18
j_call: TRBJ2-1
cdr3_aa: CASSPAGGTVGYEQFF

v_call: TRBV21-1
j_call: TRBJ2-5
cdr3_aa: CASSKPRGQGTRETQYF

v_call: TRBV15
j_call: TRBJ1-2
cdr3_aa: CATSRATLGDRDGYTF

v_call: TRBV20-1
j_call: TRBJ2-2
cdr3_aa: CSAVSTGELFF

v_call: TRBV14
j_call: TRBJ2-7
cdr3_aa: CASSQPRTRGGSGNEQYF

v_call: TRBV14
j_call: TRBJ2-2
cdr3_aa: CASSQLGVDTGELFF

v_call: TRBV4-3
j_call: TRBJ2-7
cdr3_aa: CASSQGTGYEQYF

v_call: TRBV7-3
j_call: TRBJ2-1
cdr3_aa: CASSLTGGTSGHNEQFF

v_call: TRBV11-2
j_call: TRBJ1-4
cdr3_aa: CASSSHREGANEKLFF

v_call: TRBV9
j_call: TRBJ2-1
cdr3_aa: CASSVQGLADEQFF

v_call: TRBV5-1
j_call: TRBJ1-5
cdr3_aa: CASSLDPGQTNQPQHF

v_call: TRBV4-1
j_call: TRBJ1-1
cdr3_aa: CASSQETREEAFF

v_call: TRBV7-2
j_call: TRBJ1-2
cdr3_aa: CAISLGGWDRANYGYTF

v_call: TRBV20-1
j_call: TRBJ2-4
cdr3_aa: CSARVRLAGGLAKNIQYF

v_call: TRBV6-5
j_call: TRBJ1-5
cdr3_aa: CASSYGRLGGNQPQHF

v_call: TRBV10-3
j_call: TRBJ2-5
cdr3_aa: CAISDPGLAGIPGGETQYF

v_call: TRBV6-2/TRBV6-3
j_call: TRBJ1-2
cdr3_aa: CASSYGGSSNYGYTF

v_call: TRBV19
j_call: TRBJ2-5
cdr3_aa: CASSKPGLATTQYF